The 5 T cell receptor beta chains below come from one sample, sequenced in a study of shared clonotypes between healthy human individuals. Measured with immunoSEQ multiplex PCR; TCRdb has only the in-frame clones, and not every one. This table has some 2 million clones, 85% to 95% appearing once. Sequenced material: naive CD4+ T cells sorted from blood. The subset is: CD45RA+ positively selected. The receptors here all came from a man between 18 and 35 years old in good health.

V and J are TRBV10-3 and TRBJ1-1; TRBD1 is a possible D gene (5 bases). Germline V gene data show CDR1 as ENHRY and CDR2 as SYGVKD. The ends were cut back, 2 bases at V and 6 bases at J, with 7 bases in the middle. The CDR3 is 12 residues long. The CDR3 sequence: CAISETGPEAFF. The CDR3 nucleotides are TGTGCCATCAGTGAGACGGGACCTGAAGCTTTCTTT.

A word on this clone: Other DNA variants within this sample encode the same CDR3. The genes are TRBV18 and TRBJ2-5; unclear D gene. V was trimmed by 3 bases and J by 2 bases, leaving 7 bases between them. The CDR3 is 13 residues long. Germline CDR1 reads KGHSH; CDR2 reads LQKENI. The chain's CDR3 is CASSPLLQETQYF. CDR3 nucleotides: TGTGCCAGCTCACCCCTTTTACAAGAGACCCAGTACTTC.

This rearrangement joins TRBV7-2 to TRBJ2-7; 9 nucleotides align to TRBD1. The CDR3 is 15 amino acids. J was trimmed by 4 bases and V by 5 bases; bases with no gene match: 9. Germline CDR1 SGHTA, CDR2 FQGNSA. CDR3 DNA: TGTGCCAGCAGCGCCGCCGGACAGGGGATTTACGAGCAGTACTTC. Protein sequence: CASSAAGQGIYEQYF.

The genes are TRBV6-1 and TRBJ1-6; D is perhaps TRBD1 (6 bases). The V gene's germline CDR1 is MNHNS and CDR2 SASEGT. The CDR3 totals 15 residues. Trimming pared 6 bases from V and 6 bases from J, leaving 15 bases between. CDR3 residues: CASRTGQPFNSPLHF. CDR3 DNA: TGTGCCAGCAGGACAGGACAACCTTTTAATTCACCCCTCCACTTT.

The chain combines TRBV7-9 with TRBJ1-5; possibly TRBD1 for D (5 bases). Per germline, CDR1 SEHNR and CDR2 FQNEAQ (reference sequence). Trimming cost V 4 bases and J 9 bases, with 19 bases left between them. The CDR3 sequence is 15 residues long. CDR3 sequence (DNA): TGTGCCAGCAGCTCCGCCTCCGGGGCCGGTTCGCCCCAGCATTTT. The encoded protein is CASSSASGAGSPQHF.